What follows are 20 T cell receptor beta chains derived from one specimen sequenced in a study of early T cells in non-severe SARS-CoV-2 infection (dated by TCRdb to about 2021). Library prep was done by 5' RACE. TCRdb records NextSeq 500 as the sequencer. The raw public reads went through TCRdb reprocessing: fastp at Q25, MiXCR clone calling, in-frame beta chains kept. When rows share a CDR3 protein, they turn into one entry using the most common DNA and genes. The table for this sample lists 65,000 to 95,000 distinct CDR3 sequences; 14% of them were counted only once. The top ten clones comprise around 9.9% of the sample. The sequenced material came from whole blood. These receptors originate from an adult who was a healthcare worker with PCR-confirmed SARS-CoV-2 infection or an uninfected control (not recorded which).

This clonotype was seen a single time. The chain couples TRBV5-1 to TRBJ2-1; 7 positions agree with TRBD1. The CDR3 spans 16 residues. CDR1 SGHRS and CDR2 YFSETQ come from the germline V gene. Unmatched junction bases numbered 11, after V lost 5 bases and J lost 3 bases. The CDR3 DNA is TGCGCCAGCAGTCGGGTCGACAGGGTTGGCTACAATGAGCAGTTCTTC. This encodes CASSRVDRVGYNEQFF.

J is TRBJ1-1 and V is TRBV20-1; a weak D match, TRBD1 (5 bases). Trimming shortened V by 6 bases and J by 3 bases, and 11 bases separated the two germline ends. This CDR3 contains 12 residues. Germline V gene data show CDR1 as DFQATT and CDR2 as SNEGSKA (reference sequence). The DNA for the CDR3 is TGCAGTGCGCCGACAGAGTACACTGAAGCTTTCTTT. Its protein product is CSAPTEYTEAFF.

This clonotype was recorded many times. The J gene is TRBJ1-1, the V gene TRBV7-9; D is undetermined. The CDR3 is 13 amino acids. Germline V gene sequence: CDR1 SEHNR, CDR2 FQNEAQ (reference sequence). V lost 6 bases and J 0 bases, leaving 8 bases between the germline ends. CDR3 residues: CASRLEMNTEAFF. CDR3 nucleotide sequence: TGTGCCAGCAGGCTTGAGATGAACACTGAAGCTTTCTTT.

The gene calls are TRBV29-1 and TRBJ1-2; D remains ambiguous. Trimming removed 8 bases at V and 0 bases at J, with 19 bases between. Germline lookup yields CDR1 SQVTM and CDR2 ANQGSEA. The CDR3 is made up of 15 amino acids. The CDR3 loop is CSTGRQAPANYGYTF. In DNA form, the CDR3 reads TGCAGCACCGGGAGGCAGGCACCCGCTAACTATGGCTACACCTTC. The variable domain in full, completed from reference TRBV29-1 and TRBJ1-2, reads SAVISQKPSRDICQRGTSLTIQCQVDSQVTMMFWYRQQPGQSLTLIATANQGSEATYESGFVIDKFPISRPNLTFSTLTVSNMSPEDSSIYLCSTGRQAPANYGYTFGSGTRLTVV.

The V call is TRBV7-8, the J call TRBJ2-7; D unresolved. From germline, CDR1 is SGHVS and CDR2 FQNEAQ. Trimming removed 8 bases from V and 3 bases from J, with 20 bases in between. The CDR3 loop spans 15 amino acids. The CDR3 DNA sequence: TGTGCCAGCTCCCCACGCGATATCTCAGGCTACGAGCAGTACTTC. Translated: CASSPRDISGYEQYF.

This clonotype was counted a few times. The CDR3 here is CAGQGQSTDTQYF. As DNA, the CDR3 is TGTGCCGGACAGGGCCAGTCCACAGATACGCAGTATTTT. This chain uses TRBV30 with TRBJ2-3; TRBD1 agrees at 8 bases. The CDR3 contains 13 residues. Looked up from germline, CDR1 is GTSNPN and CDR2 is SVGIG (reference sequence). V shed 8 bases and J 2 bases; nucleotides not matched to a gene: 6. Filled out from reference TRBV30 and TRBJ2-3, the complete variable domain reads SQTIHQWPATLVQPVGSPLSLECTVEGTSNPNLYWYRQAAGRGLQLLFYSVGIGQISSEVPQNLSASRPQDRQFILSSKKLLLSDSGFYLCAGQGQSTDTQYFGPGTRLTVL.

This clonotype was seen a few times. The gene calls are TRBV19 and TRBJ2-7, with D tentatively TRBD1 or TRBD2 (5 bases each). Trimming pared 1 base from V and 4 bases from J, leaving 17 bases between. CDR3 size: 16 residues. CDR1 is LNHDA, CDR2 SQIVND, per germline (reference sequence). CDR3 sequence reads: CASSIASGRGEYEQYF. The CDR3 coding sequence is TGTGCCAGTAGTATAGCTTCGGGACGGGGAGAATACGAGCAGTACTTC.

The chain links TRBV20-1 to TRBJ1-6; weak D call: TRBD1 (6 bases). V lost 2 bases, J lost 3 bases, and 17 bases lay in between. This CDR3 spans 17 amino acids. The germline gives CDR1 DFQATT, CDR2 SNEGSKA (reference sequence). CDR3 DNA sequence: TGCAGTGCTAGATCTCCGACGGGGGCATACTATAATTCACCCCTCCACTTT. It codes for CSARSPTGAYYNSPLHF.

The chain recombines TRBV12-3 or TRBV12-4 with TRBJ1-1; unclear D gene. The CDR3 spans 14 residues. The germline V and J ends were trimmed by 8 bases and 0 bases, with 13 bases remaining between them. CDR3 nucleotide sequence: TGTGCCAGCCGCGCAGGAATCATGAACACTGAAGCTTTCTTT. This gives the protein CASRAGIMNTEAFF.

This clonotype was seen more than once but under ten times. This chain connects TRBV7-6 to TRBJ1-3; D remains unclear. Germline V gives CDR1 SGHVS, CDR2 FNYEAQ. The CDR3 consists of 11 residues. V was pared by 10 bases and J by 4 bases, with 8 bases between. DNA for the CDR3: TGTGCCACTCGAAAGGGAAACACCATATATTTT. Its protein is CATRKGNTIYF.

The chain carries TRBV12-3 or TRBV12-4 and TRBJ1-5, with D unresolved. V was clipped by 3 bases and J by 5 bases, with 11 bases between them. The CDR3 contains 14 residues. CDR3 bases: TGTGCCAGCAGTTTTGGTGGCCTGGATCAGCCCCAGCATTTT. It encodes CASSFGGLDQPQHF.

Only one count was recorded for this clonotype. The chain uses TRBV7-2 and TRBJ2-3; 11 positions match TRBD2. J was trimmed by 4 bases and V by 1 base; bases with no gene match: 4. CDR1 SGHTA and CDR2 FQGNSA come from the germline V gene. This CDR3 has 16 amino acids. CDR3 sequence (DNA): TGTGCCAGCAGCTTAGTTAGCGGGGGGGCCGCAGATACGCAGTATTTT. Its translation: CASSLVSGGAADTQYF. Full variable domain (remainder filled in from reference TRBV7-2 and TRBJ2-3): GAGVSQSPSNKVTEKGKDVELRCDPISGHTALYWYRQSLGQGLEFLIYFQGNSAPDKSGLPSDRFSAERTGGSVSTLTIQRTQQEDSAVYLCASSLVSGGAADTQYFGPGTRLTVL.

The chain carries TRBV10-3 and TRBJ2-1, with TRBD2 identical over 9 bases. This CDR3 comprises 13 residues. Trimming cost V 7 bases and J 6 bases; bases outside gene matches: 4. Germline values: CDR1 ENHRY, CDR2 SYGVKD. CDR3 coding DNA: TGTGCCATCAATAGCGGGGGAGCCAATGAGCAGTTCTTC. Translating it yields CAINSGGANEQFF.

The table lists this clonotype with a few counts. V and J are TRBV12-3 or TRBV12-4 and TRBJ2-2; D not resolved. The V end lost 3 bases, the J end lost 2 bases, and 7 bases lay between the germline ends. CDR3 length: 14 amino acids. The CDR3 loop reads CASSFRGNTGELFF. CDR3 nucleotide sequence: TGTGCCAGCAGTTTTAGAGGAAACACCGGGGAGCTGTTTTTT.

The chain uses TRBV6-6 and TRBJ1-3; D is ambiguous. V lost 11 bases and J 0 bases, leaving 14 bases between the germline ends. The CDR3 is made up of 14 amino acids. The germline CDR1 and CDR2 sequences are MNHNY and SVGAGI (reference sequence). The CDR3 nucleotides are TGTGCCGCCTGGGCCACGTACTCTGGAAACACCATATATTTT. Its translation: CAAWATYSGNTIYF.

This clonotype was found a few times. The chain has TRBV2 and TRBJ1-2; no definite D call. The germline V gene encodes CDR1 SNHLY and CDR2 FYNNEI. This CDR3 contains 14 residues. The V end was cut by 5 bases, the J end by 2 bases, with 12 bases between. The CDR3 protein is CASSYGRANYGYTF. CDR3 nucleotide sequence: TGTGCCAGCAGTTATGGACGGGCGAACTATGGCTACACCTTC.

The chain couples TRBV10-3 to TRBJ2-1; 9 bases align to TRBD1. The CDR3 is 16 residues long. V was pared by 4 bases and J by 8 bases, with 12 bases of the junction left unmatched. Germline loops: CDR1 ENHRY, CDR2 SYGVKD. CDR3 residues: CAISAVDRGDRDEQFF. The CDR3 DNA follows: TGTGCCATCAGTGCCGTAGACAGGGGGGATCGAGATGAGCAGTTCTTC.

This clonotype was counted a few times. The chain links TRBV5-1 to TRBJ1-2; 7 bases fit TRBD1. Germline CDR1 SGHRS, CDR2 YFSETQ. This CDR3 has 16 amino acids. V was pared by 1 base and J by 5 bases, with 11 bases of the junction left unmatched. The CDR3 nucleotides read TGCGCCAGCAGCTTGAGCCCGGGACAGAACTTTTATGGCTACACCTTC. Its protein product is CASSLSPGQNFYGYTF.

In its sample, this clonotype was seen a few times. The J gene is TRBJ2-2, the V gene TRBV3-1; weak D call: TRBD2 (5 bases). V was pared by 3 bases and J by 1 base, with 15 bases between. Germline V gene sequence: CDR1 LGHDT, CDR2 YNNKEL (reference sequence). The CDR3 runs to 17 residues. The CDR3 coding sequence is TGTGCCAGCAGCCATCCACTATCCGGGATGAACACCGGGGAGCTGTTTTTT. Its translation is CASSHPLSGMNTGELFF.

This clonotype has a handful of counts. V usage is TRBV9 and J usage is TRBJ2-1; no firm D call. The CDR3 loop spans 13 amino acids. Germline V gene lookup returns CDR1 SGDLS and CDR2 YYNGEE. Trimming left V 1 base short and J 5 bases short, with 7 bases between. This CDR3 is CASSVSSNNEQFF. The CDR3 bases are TGTGCCAGCAGCGTATCGAGTAACAATGAGCAGTTCTTC.